The sequence of this T cell receptor beta chain was determined in a study of radiation and T cells in renal cell carcinoma. Noted time point: baseline pretreatment blood. Specified treatment: 15 Gy SBRT to primary tumor, nephrectomy 4 weeks later. Repertoires were generated with immunoSEQ multiplex PCR, while TCRdb's copy carries only in-frame clones and drops some. The sample lists roughly 150,000 clones; approximately 90% were seen once. Deletions cut 0 bases from V and 0 bases from J, with 6 bases between. The germline V gene encodes CDR1 GTSNPN and CDR2 SVGIG (reference sequence). This CDR3 contains 14 residues.

The rearrangement uses TRBV30 and TRBJ1-3; no definite D call. Sequences were derived from blood, sampled from a patient whose treatment included radiotherapy and nephrectomy. The source of this sequence is a woman in her 70s with renal cell carcinoma. Here the CDR3 DNA reads TGTGCCTGGAGTGTACGGGGCTCTGGAAACACCATATATTTT. Protein product: CAWSVRGSGNTIYF.